The 17 T cell receptor beta chains given below trace back to one sample, sequenced in a study of multiple sclerosis patients with progressive multifocal leukoencephalopathy. The protocol was immunoSEQ multiplex PCR, while the TCRdb copy is restricted to in-frame clones and leaves out a portion. The sample gives 30,000 or so clones, almost 90% of which show up once; 1.3% is in the top ten. As to time point: 12 to 13 months of natalizumab therapy. The material sequenced was PBMCs, taken from a patient treated with natalizumab. Every receptor here comes from a human donor with multiple sclerosis.

The table lists this clone with a count of one. The rearrangement joins TRBV5-3 to TRBJ1-2; unclear D gene. TRBV5-3 is an open reading frame whose function is uncertain. Trimming left V 0 bases short and J 5 bases short, with 20 bases between. The CDR3 is 17 amino acids. In DNA form, the CDR3 reads TGTGCCAGAAGCTTGGAGGTTCGGCGTCCATTTTGTTATGGCTACACCTTC. This sequence encodes CARSLEVRRPFCYGYTF.

This chain joins TRBV18 and TRBJ1-2, with TRBD1 identical over 8 bases. Losses at the gene ends were 2 bases for V and 4 bases for J; bases not matched to a gene: 9. CDR3 length: 16 residues. CDR1 is KGHSH and CDR2 is LQKENI in the germline V gene. The CDR3 sequence: CASSPFPSDRGYGYTF. CDR3 bases: TGTGCCAGCTCACCATTCCCATCAGACAGGGGCTATGGCTACACCTTC.

This sequence joins TRBV9 and TRBJ1-4, with TRBD1 as a possible D gene (5 bases). Trimming cost V 0 bases and J 0 bases, with 9 bases left between them. The length of the CDR3 is 16 residues. Germline V gives CDR1 SGDLS, CDR2 YYNGEE. The chain's CDR3 is CASSVGSGATNEKLFF. The CDR3, as DNA: TGTGCCAGCAGCGTAGGGTCGGGGGCAACTAATGAAAAACTGTTTTTT.

This chain links TRBV5-1 with TRBJ2-2; 8 positions match TRBD1. With 4 bases clipped from V and 3 bases from J, the junction kept 2 bases outside the gene matches. Per germline, CDR1 SGHRS and CDR2 YFSETQ. The CDR3 runs 14 residues. The CDR3 reads CASSADRDTGELFF. The CDR3 nucleotides are TGCGCCAGCAGCGCGGACAGGGACACCGGGGAGCTGTTTTTT. The full variable domain, completed using reference TRBV5-1 and TRBJ2-2, is KAGVTQTPRYLIKTRGQQVTLSCSPISGHRSVSWYQQTPGQGLQFLFEYFSETQRNKGNFPGRFSGRQFSNSRSEMNVSTLELGDSALYLCASSADRDTGELFFGEGSRLTVL.

This clone occurred a few times. The V call is TRBV9, the J call TRBJ1-5; D is undetermined. Germline V gene lookup returns CDR1 SGDLS and CDR2 YYNGEE. This CDR3 is 15 amino acids long. V dropped 0 bases and J dropped 3 bases, with 10 bases sitting between them. CDR3 coding DNA: TGTGCCAGCAGCGTAGAGGACGGATACAATCAGCCCCAGCATTTT. Translation: CASSVEDGYNQPQHF.

The CDR3 sequence is CASSLRGQNEKLFF. DNA for the CDR3: TGCGCCAGCAGCTTGAGGGGACAGAATGAAAAACTGTTTTTT. V gene TRBV5-1 combines with J gene TRBJ1-4, with TRBD1 identical over 7 bases. V was pared by 1 base and J by 5 bases, with 2 bases of the junction left unmatched. The CDR3 has 14 residues. Germline CDR1 reads SGHRS; CDR2 reads YFSETQ.

The chain has TRBV28 and TRBJ1-5; D not resolved. The CDR3 length is 16 residues. Trimming left V 1 base short and J 6 bases short, with 16 bases between. Germline CDR1 is MDHEN and CDR2 is SYDVKM. The CDR3 region has the DNA TGTGCCAGCAGTTTATATCCCCATCAAATGAGTCAGCCCCAGCATTTT. Its translation: CASSLYPHQMSQPQHF.

This clone appeared a single time. The chain is built from TRBV7-8 and TRBJ1-5; tentative D call: TRBD1 (5 bases). This CDR3 spans 16 amino acids. V shed 3 bases and J shed 2 bases, with 14 bases lying between them. Germline V gene data show CDR1 as SGHVS and CDR2 as FQNEAQ. CDR3 region: CASSLGRDQRNQPQHF. CDR3 nucleotide sequence: TGTGCCAGCAGCTTGGGCAGGGACCAACGCAATCAGCCCCAGCATTTT.

V usage is TRBV5-8 and J usage is TRBJ1-6; tentative D call: TRBD1 (5 bases). The CDR3 length is 17 residues. Looked up from germline, CDR1 is SGHTS and CDR2 is YDEGEE. With 5 bases removed from V and 7 bases from J, the gap between germline ends came to 22 bases. CDR3 protein: CASRLLKRGKNNSPLHF. For the CDR3, the DNA is TGTGCCAGCAGGCTCCTAAAGCGGGGCAAGAACAATTCACCCCTCCACTTT.

The chain uses TRBV7-9 and TRBJ2-5; D uncertain. This CDR3 spans 11 amino acids. Trimming stripped 7 bases from V and 2 bases from J, with 5 bases between. Germline CDR1 SEHNR, CDR2 FQNEAQ (reference sequence). CDR3 coding DNA: TGTGCCAGCACGGGTCAAGAGACCCAGTACTTC. Amino acid sequence: CASTGQETQYF.

About this clone itself: The sample has other DNA sequences that encode this CDR3 too. This sequence joins TRBV19 and TRBJ2-2; D may be TRBD1 or TRBD2 (6 bases each). Looked up from germline, CDR1 is LNHDA and CDR2 is SQIVND (reference sequence). The CDR3 spans 15 residues. Trimming left V 5 bases short and J 8 bases short, with 18 bases between. The DNA for the CDR3 is TGTGCCAGTAGTTCCCGATCAGGGGAGGTAGGGGAGCTGTTTTTT. Translated, it gives CASSSRSGEVGELFF.

The rearrangement uses TRBV6-1 and TRBJ1-3, with TRBD1 as a possible D gene (5 bases). CDR3 length: 14 amino acids. The germline V gene encodes CDR1 MNHNS and CDR2 SASEGT. Between the trimmed V and J ends, which lost 6 bases and 4 bases, there was a span of 13 bases. The CDR3 sequence is CASSPGRAGNTIYF. CDR3 sequence (DNA): TGTGCCAGCAGCCCTGGCAGGGCAGGAAACACCATATATTTT.

V gene TRBV18 combines with J gene TRBJ1-2, with D possibly being TRBD1 (5 bases). This CDR3 is 16 amino acids long. V lost 2 bases and J 5 bases, leaving 18 bases between the germline ends. From germline, CDR1 is KGHSH and CDR2 LQKENI. CDR3 protein: CASSPVTGSPGYGYTF. CDR3 DNA: TGTGCCAGCTCACCAGTGACTGGGAGCCCAGGGTATGGCTACACCTTC.

The chain is built from TRBV5-1 and TRBJ2-7, with 10 bases identical to TRBD1. This CDR3 contains 14 residues. Losses at the gene ends were 4 bases for V and 5 bases for J; bases not matched to a gene: 6. Per germline, CDR1 SGHRS and CDR2 YFSETQ. Written as DNA, the CDR3 is TGCGCCAGCAGCCCGGGACAGGGGTTCCACGAGCAGTACTTC. It translates to CASSPGQGFHEQYF.

The genes are TRBV10-3 and TRBJ2-3; tentatively, D is TRBD1 or TRBD2 (7 bases each). The CDR3 totals 14 residues. V was clipped by 8 bases and J by 5 bases, with 17 bases between them. Germline CDR1 ENHRY, CDR2 SYGVKD. The CDR3 DNA sequence: TGTGCCATCCACGGGGGAGGGGGCGTAGATACGCAGTATTTT. Protein: CAIHGGGGVDTQYF.

The chain uses TRBV7-8 and TRBJ1-6; D is unclear. The V gene's germline CDR1 is SGHVS and CDR2 FQNEAQ. This CDR3 has 12 amino acids. Trimming removed 1 base at V and 7 bases at J, with 2 bases between. The CDR3 nucleotides are TGTGCCAGCAGCTTAGAGAATTCACCCCTCCACTTT. This codes for CASSLENSPLHF.

This clone occurred once. The V and J genes are TRBV9 and TRBJ1-1; possible D gene TRBD1, 5 bases. Trimming stripped 0 bases from V and 3 bases from J, with 9 bases between. The CDR3 consists of 14 residues. Germline-derived CDR1 and CDR2 are SGDLS and YYNGEE. CDR3 bases: TGTGCCAGCAGCGTAGGGGGGAAGGACACTGAAGCTTTCTTT. It encodes CASSVGGKDTEAFF. The full variable domain, its missing parts supplied by reference TRBV9 and TRBJ1-1, is DSGVTQTPKHLITATGQRVTLRCSPRSGDLSVYWYQQSLDQGLQFLIQYYNGEERAKGNILERFSAQQFPDLHSELNLSSLELGDSALYFCASSVGGKDTEAFFGQGTRLTVV.